The 25 T cell receptor beta chains reported below all come from one sample, sequenced in a study of chemoradiotherapy in HPV16-positive cancers. This table comes from immunoSEQ multiplex PCR, and its TCRdb copy is limited to in-frame clones, with some not included. Altogether approximately 2,400 clones are present, roughly 87% being singletons, with the ten largest covering more than 6.5%. This sample comprised tumor tissue, obtained from a patient who underwent chemoradiotherapy. Every receptor here comes from a human donor with HPV-associated anogenital cancer.

The rearrangement joins TRBV6-1 to TRBJ1-3, with 12 bases identical to TRBD1. The germline CDR1 and CDR2 sequences are MNHNS and SASEGT. The CDR3 is 14 amino acids. With V trimmed by 7 bases and J by 4 bases, 2 bases remained unmatched. The CDR3 region is CASMGQGAGNTIYF. CDR3 bases: TGTGCCAGCATGGGACAGGGGGCGGGAAACACCATATATTTT.

This chain joins TRBV6-1 and TRBJ2-2, with 12 bases matching TRBD2. J was trimmed by 0 bases and V by 2 bases; bases with no gene match: 4. The CDR3 extends over 18 amino acids. Germline V gene sequence: CDR1 MNHNS, CDR2 SASEGT. The chain's CDR3 is CASSETSSGRANTGELFF. The CDR3 nucleotides read TGTGCCAGCAGTGAAACCTCTAGCGGGAGGGCGAACACCGGGGAGCTGTTTTTT.

V gene TRBV7-3 combines with J gene TRBJ1-5; 9 nucleotides match TRBD1. With 2 bases clipped from V and 8 bases from J, the junction kept 7 bases outside the gene matches. Germline loops: CDR1 SGHTA, CDR2 FQGTGA. This CDR3 comprises 15 residues. The CDR3 protein is CASSLWGQGVEPQHF. In DNA form, the CDR3 reads TGTGCCAGCAGCTTATGGGGACAGGGAGTTGAGCCCCAGCATTTT.

The rearrangement joins TRBV7-2 to TRBJ2-7; 8 bases fit TRBD2. The trim removed 6 bases at V and 2 bases at J, leaving 9 bases unmatched. In germline, CDR1 is SGHTA, CDR2 FQGNSA. The CDR3 extends over 15 amino acids. The CDR3 DNA is TGTGCCAGCAGACCCGGGGGGGGGCGAACCTACGAGCAGTACTTC. Translated, it gives CASRPGGGRTYEQYF.

CDR3 region: CASSLTDTGELFF. The CDR3 DNA follows: TGTGCCAGCAGCTTAACGGATACCGGGGAGCTGTTTTTT. This sequence joins TRBV11-2 and TRBJ2-2; D unresolved. V lost 2 bases and J lost 5, with 6 bases in between. The CDR3 extends over 13 amino acids. The germline gives CDR1 SGHAT, CDR2 FQNNGV.

The genes are TRBV7-6 and TRBJ2-7, with TRBD1 matching over 9 bases. The CDR3 loop spans 16 amino acids. V dropped 1 base and J dropped 6; count of bases not matched to a gene: 10. Germline CDR1 reads SGHVS; CDR2 reads FNYEAQ. CDR3 coding DNA: TGTGCCAGCAGCTTAGGCCTGGGGACAGGGTCCGGCGAGCAGTACTTC. It is translated as CASSLGLGTGSGEQYF.

This chain connects TRBV30 to TRBJ2-3; possible D gene TRBD2, 6 bases. This CDR3 region has 13 residues. Deletions cut 4 bases from V and 0 bases from J, with 8 bases between. CDR1 and CDR2 from the germline V gene are GTSNPN and SVGIG (reference sequence). CDR3: CAWTGTSTDTQYF. The CDR3 DNA reads TGTGCCTGGACTGGGACTAGCACAGATACGCAGTATTTT.

This rearrangement joins TRBV29-1 to TRBJ2-5; no clear D. V was cut by 8 bases and J by 4 bases, with 5 bases left in between. The germline V gene has CDR1 SQVTM and CDR2 ANQGSEA. The CDR3 has 9 residues. The CDR3 reads CSLTETQYF. CDR3 DNA: TGCAGCCTAACAGAGACCCAGTACTTC. The full variable domain, rest sourced from reference TRBV29-1 and TRBJ2-5, is SAVISQKPSRDICQRGTSLTIQCQVDSQVTMMFWYRQQPGQSLTLIATANQGSEATYESGFVIDKFPISRPNLTFSTLTVSNMSPEDSSIYLCSLTETQYFGPGTRLLVL.

This rearrangement joins TRBV19 to TRBJ2-3, with 8 positions matching TRBD2. CDR3 size: 19 residues. V lost 4 bases to trimming and J lost 1 base; unmatched junction nucleotides: 16. CDR1 is LNHDA, CDR2 SQIVND, per germline (reference sequence). The CDR3 sequence is CASSNLAPTGAGGTDTQYF. CDR3 DNA: TGTGCCAGTAGTAACCTAGCACCTACAGGAGCGGGAGGCACAGATACGCAGTATTTT.

The chain has TRBV15 and TRBJ1-5; D unclear. CDR1 LNHNV and CDR2 YYDKDF come from the germline V gene (reference sequence). Trimming took 0 bases from V and 0 from J, leaving 6 bases between them. This CDR3 is 15 amino acids long. CDR3 amino acids: CATSRESYSNQPQHF. CDR3 DNA: TGTGCCACCAGCAGAGAGTCATATAGCAATCAGCCCCAGCATTTT.

The chain joins TRBV12-5 to TRBJ1-2; TRBD1 might be the D (5 bases). Germline CDR1 LGHNT, CDR2 FRNRAP. The V end was cut by 2 bases, the J end by 5 bases, with 9 bases between. CDR3 size: 13 residues. The CDR3 region is CASGLQGSYGYTF. CDR3 in DNA: TGTGCTAGTGGTTTGCAGGGTTCATATGGCTACACCTTC.

The count of this clone is one. Because the CDR3's place on the DNA is in doubt, the DNA is left out and the CDR3 is given as listed by TCRdb. The chain uses TRBV6-1 and TRBJ2-7. The CDR3 extends over 16 residues, inclusive of both ends. Germline V gene lookup returns CDR1 MNHNS and CDR2 SASEGT. CDR3: CASSAEYFGPPYEQYF.

V is TRBV5-1 and J is TRBJ2-5; 8 positions agree with TRBD2. V lost 2 bases, J lost 5 bases, and 5 bases stayed unmatched. The CDR3 loop spans 14 amino acids. The V gene's germline CDR1 is SGHRS and CDR2 YFSETQ. The CDR3 is CASSFWTSWETQYF. CDR3 nucleotides: TGCGCCAGCAGCTTCTGGACTAGCTGGGAGACCCAGTACTTC.

J is TRBJ2-2 and V is TRBV5-1; the match to TRBD1 covers 9 bases. The trim removed 3 bases at V and 1 base at J, leaving 4 bases unmatched. CDR1 and CDR2 (germline): SGHRS, YFSETQ. This CDR3 is built from 16 residues. CDR3 in DNA: TGCGCCAGCAGCTCTGGACAGGGGATGAACACCGGGGAGCTGTTTTTT. It yields the protein CASSSGQGMNTGELFF.

V is TRBV4-1 and J is TRBJ2-5; no reliable D call. CDR1 is MGHRA, CDR2 YSYEKL, per germline. CDR3 length: 16 amino acids. The germline V and J ends were trimmed by 4 bases and 0 bases, with 15 bases remaining between them. CDR3 sequence (DNA): TGCGCCAGCAGCCTCCCCACCGAAGGGTACCAAGAGACCCAGTACTTC. Amino acids: CASSLPTEGYQETQYF.

The chain joins TRBV9 to TRBJ1-3; D perhaps matches TRBD1 (5 bases). Trimming pared 4 bases from V and 2 bases from J, leaving 13 bases between. Germline assignment: CDR1 SGDLS and CDR2 YYNGEE. The CDR3 is 15 residues long. The DNA for the CDR3 is TGTGCCAGCAGCCCCAGGTTGGGGGCTGGAAACACCATATATTTT. This sequence encodes CASSPRLGAGNTIYF.

The CDR3 protein is CASSLDQNTGELFF. The DNA for the CDR3 is TGCGCCAGCAGCTTGGACCAGAACACCGGGGAGCTGTTTTTT. The V call is TRBV5-1, the J call TRBJ2-2, with D uncertain. Trimming shortened V by 0 bases and J by 1 base, and 4 bases separated the two germline ends. This CDR3 spans 14 amino acids. Germline CDR1 reads SGHRS; CDR2 reads YFSETQ. Drawing the rest from reference TRBV5-1 and TRBJ2-2, the complete variable domain is KAGVTQTPRYLIKTRGQQVTLSCSPISGHRSVSWYQQTPGQGLQFLFEYFSETQRNKGNFPGRFSGRQFSNSRSEMNVSTLELGDSALYLCASSLDQNTGELFFGEGSRLTVL.

The V gene is TRBV5-6, the J gene TRBJ1-3; no definite D call. Germline V CDR1 and CDR2: SGHDT, YYEEEE. V lost 1 base and J 0 bases, leaving 11 bases between the germline ends. The CDR3 is 16 amino acids. For the CDR3, the DNA is TGTGCCAGCAGCTTGTTGGAGGCCAACTCTGGAAACACCATATATTTT. It translates to CASSLLEANSGNTIYF.

CDR3 residues: CASSPERDPYEQYF. The CDR3 DNA reads as TGTGCCAGCTCACCGGAGAGGGATCCCTACGAGCAGTACTTC. The chain uses TRBV18 and TRBJ2-7; TRBD2 might be the D (5 bases). Germline assignment: CDR1 KGHSH and CDR2 LQKENI. This CDR3 comprises 14 residues. Deletions cut 3 bases from V and 2 bases from J, with 11 bases between.

The gene calls are TRBV18 and TRBJ2-1; 8 bases line up with TRBD2. Unmatched junction bases numbered 17, after V lost 2 bases and J lost 8 bases. The germline gives CDR1 KGHSH, CDR2 LQKENI. The CDR3 length is 18 residues. The CDR3 reads CASSPTEVPGLGADEQFF. As DNA, the CDR3 is TGTGCCAGCTCACCAACCGAGGTGCCGGGACTAGGCGCCGATGAGCAGTTCTTC.

The chain couples TRBV7-9 to TRBJ1-2, with D unclear. V was cut by 3 bases and J by 5 bases, with 13 bases left in between. Germline CDR1 SEHNR, CDR2 FQNEAQ (reference sequence). The CDR3 length is 14 residues. Here the CDR3 DNA reads TGTGCCAGCAGCTTGGCGACGGTCGGGTATGGCTACACCTTC. Its protein is CASSLATVGYGYTF.

CDR3 bases: TGCAGCGTTGAGGGGGATGAAGGTCCTGAAGCTTTCTTT. It is translated as CSVEGDEGPEAFF. The chain recombines TRBV29-1 with TRBJ1-1; maybe TRBD1 (5 bases). Trimming took off 3 bases at V and 6 bases at J, with 14 bases between the two ends. This CDR3 region has 13 residues. Germline V lookup: CDR1 SQVTM, CDR2 ANQGSEA.

This chain joins TRBV19 and TRBJ2-7, with a possible D match to TRBD2 (5 bases). The germline V gene has CDR1 LNHDA and CDR2 SQIVND (reference sequence). V was shortened by 5 bases and J by 6 bases, with 11 bases between the two germline ends. The CDR3 has 12 amino acids. The DNA for the CDR3 is TGTGCCAGTAGTTCCGGGGTCGGCGAGCAGTACTTC. Protein: CASSSGVGEQYF.

The chain combines TRBV27 with TRBJ2-7, with D hard to call. The CDR3 consists of 12 residues. With 2 bases removed from V and 5 bases from J, the gap between germline ends came to 7 bases. From germline, CDR1 is MNHEY and CDR2 SMNVEV (reference sequence). The CDR3 loop is CASSLGGHEQYF. In nucleotides, the CDR3 is TGTGCCAGCAGTTTAGGTGGCCACGAGCAGTACTTC.

The chain couples TRBV7-9 to TRBJ2-7; D is unclear. The V gene lost 1 base and the J gene lost 3 bases, with 7 bases spanning the gap. The germline CDR1 and CDR2 sequences are SEHNR and FQNEAQ (reference sequence). The CDR3 length is 13 residues. CDR3 loop: CASSLDPFYEQYF. The CDR3 nucleotides are TGTGCCAGCAGCTTAGATCCTTTCTACGAGCAGTACTTC.